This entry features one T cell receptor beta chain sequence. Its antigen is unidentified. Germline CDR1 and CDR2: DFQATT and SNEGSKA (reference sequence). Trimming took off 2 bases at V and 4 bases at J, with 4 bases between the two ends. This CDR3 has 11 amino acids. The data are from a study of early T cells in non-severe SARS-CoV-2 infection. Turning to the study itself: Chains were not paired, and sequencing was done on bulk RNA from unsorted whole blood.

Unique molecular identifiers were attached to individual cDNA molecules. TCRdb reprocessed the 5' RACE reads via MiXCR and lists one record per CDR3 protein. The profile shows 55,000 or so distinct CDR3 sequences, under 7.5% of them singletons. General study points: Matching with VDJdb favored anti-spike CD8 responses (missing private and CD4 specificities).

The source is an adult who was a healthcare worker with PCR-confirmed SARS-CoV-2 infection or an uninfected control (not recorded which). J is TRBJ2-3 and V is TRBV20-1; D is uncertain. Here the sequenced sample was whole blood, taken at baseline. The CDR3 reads CSARKSDTQYF. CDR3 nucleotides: TGCAGTGCTAGAAAATCAGATACGCAGTATTTT.